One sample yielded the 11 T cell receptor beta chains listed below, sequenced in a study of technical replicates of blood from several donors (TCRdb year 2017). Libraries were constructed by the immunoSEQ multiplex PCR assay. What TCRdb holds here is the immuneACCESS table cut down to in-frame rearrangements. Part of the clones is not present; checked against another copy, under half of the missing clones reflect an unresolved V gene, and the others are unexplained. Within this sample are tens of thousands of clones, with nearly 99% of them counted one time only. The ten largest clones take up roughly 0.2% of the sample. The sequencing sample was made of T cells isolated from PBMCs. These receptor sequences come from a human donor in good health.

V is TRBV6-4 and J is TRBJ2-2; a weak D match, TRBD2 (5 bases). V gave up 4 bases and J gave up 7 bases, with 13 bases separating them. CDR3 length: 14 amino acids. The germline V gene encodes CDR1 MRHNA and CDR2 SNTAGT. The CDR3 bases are TGTGCCAGCAGTGCCTTATACCGGGGCGGGGAGCTGTTTTTT. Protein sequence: CASSALYRGGELFF.

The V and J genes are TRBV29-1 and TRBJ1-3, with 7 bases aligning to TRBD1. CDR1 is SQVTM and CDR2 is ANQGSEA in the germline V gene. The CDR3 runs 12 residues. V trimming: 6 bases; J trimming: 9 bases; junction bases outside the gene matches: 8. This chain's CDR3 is CSVWDSEGTIYF. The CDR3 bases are TGCAGCGTGTGGGACAGCGAGGGCACCATATATTTT.

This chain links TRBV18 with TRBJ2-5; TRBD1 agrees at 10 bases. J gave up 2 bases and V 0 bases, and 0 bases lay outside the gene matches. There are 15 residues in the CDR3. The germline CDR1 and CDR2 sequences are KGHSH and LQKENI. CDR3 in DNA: TGTGCCAGCTCACCACCGGGACAGGGGCAAGAGACCCAGTACTTC. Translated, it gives CASSPPGQGQETQYF. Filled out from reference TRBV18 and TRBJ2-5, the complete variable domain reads NAGVMQNPRHLVRRRGQEARLRCSPMKGHSHVYWYRQLPEEGLKFMVYLQKENIIDESGMPKERFSAEFPKEGPSILRIQQVVRGDSAAYFCASSPPGQGQETQYFGPGTRLLVL.

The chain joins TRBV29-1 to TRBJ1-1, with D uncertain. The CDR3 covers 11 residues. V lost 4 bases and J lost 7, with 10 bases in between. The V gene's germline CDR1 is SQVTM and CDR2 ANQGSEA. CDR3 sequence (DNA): TGCAGCGTTGCCTTAGAAAGTGAAGCTTTCTTT. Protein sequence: CSVALESEAFF.

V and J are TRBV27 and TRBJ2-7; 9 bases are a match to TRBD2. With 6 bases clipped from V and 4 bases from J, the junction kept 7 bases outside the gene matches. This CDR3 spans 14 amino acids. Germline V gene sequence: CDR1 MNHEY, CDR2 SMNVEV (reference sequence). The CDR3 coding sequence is TGTGCCAGCAGATCTAGCGGGAATCAATACGAGCAGTACTTC. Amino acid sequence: CASRSSGNQYEQYF.

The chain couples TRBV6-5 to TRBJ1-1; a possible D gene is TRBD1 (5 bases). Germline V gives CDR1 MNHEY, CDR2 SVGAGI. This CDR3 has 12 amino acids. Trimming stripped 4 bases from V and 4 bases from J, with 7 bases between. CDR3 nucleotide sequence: TGTGCCAGCAGTTGGGGCACCACTGAAGCTTTCTTT. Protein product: CASSWGTTEAFF.

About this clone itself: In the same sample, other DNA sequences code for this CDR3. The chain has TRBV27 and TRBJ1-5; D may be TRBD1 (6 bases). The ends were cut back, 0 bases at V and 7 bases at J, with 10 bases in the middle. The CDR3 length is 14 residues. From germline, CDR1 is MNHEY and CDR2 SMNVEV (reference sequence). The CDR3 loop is CASSLSRGGQPQHF. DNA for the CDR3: TGTGCCAGCAGTTTATCGAGAGGGGGACAGCCCCAGCATTTT.

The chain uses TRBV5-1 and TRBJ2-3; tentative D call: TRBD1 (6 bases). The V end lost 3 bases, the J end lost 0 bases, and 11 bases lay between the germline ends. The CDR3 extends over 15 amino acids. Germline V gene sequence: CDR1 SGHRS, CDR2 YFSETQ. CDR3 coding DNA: TGCGCCAGCAGCTCGACAGGTGCTAGCACAGATACGCAGTATTTT. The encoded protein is CASSSTGASTDTQYF.

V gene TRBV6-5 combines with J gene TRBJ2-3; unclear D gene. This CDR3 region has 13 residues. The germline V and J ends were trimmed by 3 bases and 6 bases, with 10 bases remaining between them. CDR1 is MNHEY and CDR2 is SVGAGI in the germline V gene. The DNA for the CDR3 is TGTGCCAGCAGTTATAACTTTTGGGATACGCAGTATTTT. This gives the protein CASSYNFWDTQYF.

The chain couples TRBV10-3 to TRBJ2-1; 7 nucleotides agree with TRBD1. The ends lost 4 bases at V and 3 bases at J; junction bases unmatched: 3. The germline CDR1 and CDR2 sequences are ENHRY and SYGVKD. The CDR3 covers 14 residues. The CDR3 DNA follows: TGTGCCATCAGTGGACAGGGAGTCTACAATGAGCAGTTCTTC. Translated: CAISGQGVYNEQFF.

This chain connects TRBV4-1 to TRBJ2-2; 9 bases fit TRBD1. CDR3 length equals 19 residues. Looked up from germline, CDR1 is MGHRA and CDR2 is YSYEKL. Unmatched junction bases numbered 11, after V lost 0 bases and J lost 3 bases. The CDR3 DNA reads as TGCGCCAGCAGCCAAGAATTAAGAGGACAGGGGTATTACACCGGGGAGCTGTTTTTT. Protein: CASSQELRGQGYYTGELFF.